This T cell receptor beta chain was observed in a study of blood T cell repertoires in COVID-19. Study overall: Some COVID-19 samples were acute and others convalescent; all came from the United States, Italy and Spain.

Germline V gives CDR1 KGHSH, CDR2 LQKENI. The CDR3 totals 15 residues. V lost 6 bases, J lost 3 bases, and 7 bases stayed unmatched. Repertoires were generated with immunoSEQ multiplex PCR, while TCRdb's copy carries only in-frame clones and drops some. The sample carries about 130,000 clones, roughly four fifths recorded once. This clonotype was obtained from a human donor in a cohort sampled during active COVID-19. The V and J genes are TRBV18 and TRBJ1-1; TRBD1 aligns across 10 bases. Sequences were obtained from peripheral blood. CDR3 in DNA: TGTGCCAGCTCCTATCTCGGACAGGGGGACACTGAAGCTTTCTTT. This translates into CASSYLGQGDTEAFF.